This TCR beta chain was observed in a study of Graves' ophthalmopathy and Graves' hyperthyroidism. Study findings and constraints: The 13-signature model separated ophthalmopathy from stable hyperthyroidism at around 86% sensitivity and roughly 83% specificity. With around 69% sensitivity and about 74% specificity, the model predicted ophthalmopathy progression.

In germline, CDR1 is SGHTA, CDR2 FQGTGA. With V trimmed by 4 bases and J by 9 bases, 7 bases remained unmatched. The CDR3 contains 13 residues. There are many counts of this clonotype. Antigen specificity is unknown. CDR3 regions of TCR beta were amplified from RNA transcripts. The first round was an RT-PCR with HTBI primers, and the second round was a multiplex PCR. Using its own MiXCR run on the multiplex PCR reads, TCRdb lists one record per CDR3 protein. The data contain 650,000 to 900,000 distinct CDR3 sequences, roughly 40% of them seen just once; the ten biggest clones take up approximately 43%. CAS ≥3, NOSPECS ≥4, moderate-to-severe activity and duration under 3 months marked donors with ophthalmopathy.

The sequencing sample was made of peripheral blood. The receptor's source is an adult man with Graves' ophthalmopathy. This chain uses TRBV7-3 with TRBJ2-5; 8 nucleotides agree with TRBD1. CDR3 protein: CASSSGQVGAQYF. CDR3 in DNA: TGTGCCAGCAGCTCGGGACAGGTCGGGGCCCAGTACTTC.